Below, 30 T cell receptor beta chains from the same sample are listed, as sequenced in a study of T cell responses to AZD1222 COVID-19 vaccine. Libraries were prepared by immunoSEQ multiplex PCR; TCRdb keeps only in-frame clonotypes and omits some of them. The sample lists 100,000 or so clones, around 80% seen once, with 5% in the top ten. The sample here was peripheral blood, taken on day 0 of AZD1222 vaccination. The receptor set was obtained from an adult in good health.

V and J are TRBV12-3 or TRBV12-4 and TRBJ2-3; no clear D. The CDR3 covers 13 residues. V was cut by 5 bases and J by 7 bases, with 13 bases left in between. The CDR3 nucleotides are TGTGCCAGCAGTCCAACTGCCGACCATACGCAGTATTTT. Its translation: CASSPTADHTQYF.

The chain combines TRBV5-6 with TRBJ1-2; D gene uncertain. V was clipped by 1 base and J by 6 bases, with 4 bases between them. Germline CDR1 and CDR2: SGHDT and YYEEEE. This CDR3 spans 11 amino acids. For the CDR3, the DNA is TGTGCCAGCAGCTTGTCGGATGGCTACACCTTC. Translated, it gives CASSLSDGYTF.

V gene TRBV29-1 combines with J gene TRBJ1-3; 7 nucleotides line up with TRBD1. The trim removed 4 bases at V and 0 bases at J, leaving 3 bases unmatched. The CDR3 has 14 residues. The germline CDR1 and CDR2 sequences are SQVTM and ANQGSEA. The chain's CDR3 is CSVGQGPSGNTIYF. In nucleotides, the CDR3 is TGCAGCGTTGGACAGGGCCCCTCTGGAAACACCATATATTTT. The full variable domain, its missing parts supplied by reference TRBV29-1 and TRBJ1-3, is SAVISQKPSRDICQRGTSLTIQCQVDSQVTMMFWYRQQPGQSLTLIATANQGSEATYESGFVIDKFPISRPNLTFSTLTVSNMSPEDSSIYLCSVGQGPSGNTIYFGEGSWLTVV.

This chain links TRBV7-2 with TRBJ2-7; 8 nucleotides line up with TRBD2. The CDR3 is 16 residues long. V dropped 1 base and J dropped 1; count of bases not matched to a gene: 6. Germline assignment: CDR1 SGHTA and CDR2 FQGNSA. The CDR3 reads CASSLVGRGASYEQYF. In DNA, the CDR3 is TGTGCCAGCAGCTTAGTGGGGCGGGGGGCATCCTACGAGCAGTACTTC. The whole variable domain, filled in from reference TRBV7-2 and TRBJ2-7, reads GAGVSQSPSNKVTEKGKDVELRCDPISGHTALYWYRQSLGQGLEFLIYFQGNSAPDKSGLPSDRFSAERTGGSVSTLTIQRTQQEDSAVYLCASSLVGRGASYEQYFGPGTRLTVT.

The chain couples TRBV5-6 to TRBJ2-7; TRBD2 might be the D (7 bases). The CDR3 is 15 residues long. Germline lookup yields CDR1 SGHDT and CDR2 YYEEEE. V lost 0 bases to trimming and J lost 3 bases, with 13 bases between them. CDR3 protein: CASSLDWGGGYEQYF. The CDR3 nucleotides are TGTGCCAGCAGCTTGGATTGGGGAGGGGGCTACGAGCAGTACTTC.

This clone was seen a few times. The chain has TRBV27 and TRBJ2-3; 9 bases align to TRBD1. Germline CDR1 and CDR2: MNHEY and SMNVEV (reference sequence). The CDR3 has 15 amino acids. Germline trimming cut 6 bases from V and 6 bases from J; bases unmatched to any gene: 10. CDR3 bases: TGTGCCAGCAGAACAGGGGGCCTCCCTGATGATACGCAGTATTTT. Protein sequence: CASRTGGLPDDTQYF.

The chain links TRBV29-1 to TRBJ2-5; 7 bases are shared with TRBD1. The V gene end was trimmed by 3 bases and the J gene end by 2 bases; junction bases not matched to a gene: 0. Germline lookup yields CDR1 SQVTM and CDR2 ANQGSEA. The CDR3 is 12 amino acids. The CDR3 nucleotides read TGCAGCGTTGACAGGGGGCAAGAGACCCAGTACTTC. It translates to CSVDRGQETQYF.

The rearrangement uses TRBV9 and TRBJ1-3, with D possibly matching TRBD1 (5 bases). This CDR3 has 14 amino acids. The V gene's germline CDR1 is SGDLS and CDR2 YYNGEE. Trimming removed 4 bases from V and 0 bases from J, with 8 bases in between. CDR3 nucleotide sequence: TGTGCCAGCAGCTTAGGGGACTCTGGAAACACCATATATTTT. It is translated as CASSLGDSGNTIYF.

The chain carries TRBV11-2 and TRBJ1-1; D possibly corresponds to TRBD1 (6 bases). Germline V gene lookup returns CDR1 SGHAT and CDR2 FQNNGV. The CDR3 runs 14 residues. V was pared by 3 bases and J by 5 bases, with 13 bases between. The CDR3 region is CASSFTGFSTEAFF. The DNA for the CDR3 is TGTGCCAGCAGCTTTACAGGGTTCTCGACTGAAGCTTTCTTT.

The J gene is TRBJ1-1, the V gene TRBV3-1 (or the pseudogene TRBV3-2), with a tentative D call TRBD1 (5 bases). V lost 0 bases, J lost 9 bases, and 11 bases lay in between. CDR3 size: 13 residues. The V gene's germline CDR1 is LGHDT and CDR2 YNNKEL (reference sequence). CDR3 DNA: TGTGCCAGCAGCCAAGACGACAGACAGCAAGCTTTCTTT. Protein sequence: CASSQDDRQQAFF.

This clone was detected a few times. This sequence joins TRBV2 and TRBJ1-6; 7 bases are shared with TRBD1. Germline loops: CDR1 SNHLY, CDR2 FYNNEI. After removal of 3 bases from V and 9 bases from J, the junction contained 5 bases not matched to a gene. This CDR3 comprises 14 residues. The CDR3 DNA sequence: TGTGCCAGCAGTGAGTCAGGGGGTCTTTCACCCCTCCACTTT. It codes for CASSESGGLSPLHF.

The J gene is TRBJ2-2, the V gene TRBV7-9; 9 positions agree with TRBD2. V lost 3 bases, J lost 5 bases, and 4 bases stayed unmatched. This CDR3 region has 15 residues. The V gene's germline CDR1 is SEHNR and CDR2 FQNEAQ (reference sequence). CDR3 coding DNA: TGTGCCAGCAGCTTTAGCGGGGGTAGTACCGGGGAGCTGTTTTTT. It codes for CASSFSGGSTGELFF.

The V call is TRBV30, the J call TRBJ2-7; 8 nucleotides agree with TRBD1. Germline CDR1 GTSNPN, CDR2 SVGIG (reference sequence). CDR3 length: 15 residues. After removal of 4 bases from V and 3 bases from J, the junction contained 11 bases not matched to a gene. In nucleotides, the CDR3 is TGTGCCTGGATCACCAAACAGGGGGGAAACTACGAGCAGTACTTC. This codes for CAWITKQGGNYEQYF.

V gene TRBV3-1 (or the pseudogene TRBV3-2) combines with J gene TRBJ1-1; D unclear. The CDR3 extends over 13 amino acids. V was shortened by 5 bases and J by 5 bases, with 12 bases between the two germline ends. In germline, CDR1 is LGHDT, CDR2 YNNKEL (reference sequence). This chain's CDR3 is CASSKTGETEAFF. The CDR3 nucleotides read TGTGCCAGCAGCAAAACCGGGGAAACTGAAGCTTTCTTT.

This chain links TRBV29-1 with TRBJ1-2, with 9 positions matching TRBD1. Germline values: CDR1 SQVTM, CDR2 ANQGSEA. Trimming took 6 bases from V and 6 from J; bases not matched to a gene: 5. The CDR3 has 12 residues. CDR3: CSVRTGEDGYTF. DNA of the CDR3: TGCAGCGTAAGGACAGGGGAGGATGGCTACACCTTC.

CDR3 sequence: CASSYTPGNVEAFF. CDR3 sequence (DNA): TGTGCCAGCAGCTATACCCCAGGGAACGTGGAAGCTTTCTTT. The chain couples TRBV2 to TRBJ1-1; TRBD1 might be the D (5 bases). Trimming took 6 bases from V and 8 from J, leaving 19 bases between them. Germline V gene sequence: CDR1 SNHLY, CDR2 FYNNEI. The CDR3 is 14 residues long. Complete variable domain (other parts from reference TRBV2 and TRBJ1-1): EPEVTQTPSHQVTQMGQEVILRCVPISNHLYFYWYRQILGQKVEFLVSFYNNEISEKSEIFDDQFSVERPDGSNFTLKIRSTKLEDSAMYFCASSYTPGNVEAFFGQGTRLTVV.

The chain recombines TRBV7-8 with TRBJ2-5; 10 nucleotides line up with TRBD1. CDR1 is SGHVS and CDR2 is FQNEAQ in the germline V gene. The CDR3 runs 16 residues. The V gene end was trimmed by 6 bases and the J gene end by 5 bases; junction bases not matched to a gene: 12. The DNA of the CDR3 is TGTGCCAGCAGATTTTTTCCGGGACAGGGGAGGGAGACCCAGTACTTC. This gives the protein CASRFFPGQGRETQYF.

The chain has TRBV30 and TRBJ1-1; D perhaps matches TRBD1 (6 bases). The CDR3 has 14 amino acids. V shed 3 bases and J shed 1 base, with 12 bases lying between them. Per the germline V gene, CDR1 is GTSNPN and CDR2 is SVGIG (reference sequence). The CDR3 spells CAWRSGQRNTEAFF. In nucleotides, the CDR3 is TGTGCCTGGAGGTCGGGACAACGGAACACTGAAGCTTTCTTT.

This clone has a single count. Within the sample, other DNA sequences also encode this same CDR3. This chain uses TRBV4-1 with TRBJ1-1; D remains ambiguous. This CDR3 contains 13 residues. Trimming stripped 0 bases from V and 5 bases from J, with 7 bases between. Germline V CDR1 and CDR2: MGHRA, YSYEKL. CDR3 nucleotides: TGCGCCAGCAGCCAAGATGGTGGGACTGAAGCTTTCTTT. Translation: CASSQDGGTEAFF.

This sequence joins TRBV10-1 and TRBJ1-2; 10 bases fit TRBD1. V trimming: 3 bases; J trimming: 4 bases; junction bases outside the gene matches: 11. Per the germline V gene, CDR1 is WNHNN and CDR2 is SYGVQD (reference sequence). The CDR3 contains 17 residues. CDR3 residues: CASSEAQGTGVFYGYTF. Here the CDR3 DNA reads TGCGCCAGCAGTGAAGCTCAGGGGACAGGGGTGTTCTATGGCTACACCTTC.

The chain combines TRBV7-6 with TRBJ2-3; TRBD2 matches 9 bases. Per the germline V gene, CDR1 is SGHVS and CDR2 is FNYEAQ. V lost 2 bases and J lost 4; bases outside the gene matches: 4. The CDR3 spans 15 residues. This chain's CDR3 is CASSLISGGADTQYF. The CDR3 DNA sequence: TGTGCCAGCAGCTTAATTAGCGGGGGAGCAGATACGCAGTATTTT.

The chain links TRBV5-1 to TRBJ1-4; 7 bases map to TRBD1. Losses at the gene ends were 7 bases for V and 7 bases for J; bases not matched to a gene: 1. The CDR3 extends over 11 amino acids. Germline CDR1 reads SGHRS; CDR2 reads YFSETQ. CDR3 in amino acids: CASQGGEKLFF. The CDR3 DNA sequence: TGCGCCAGCCAGGGGGGTGAAAAACTGTTTTTT.

The V and J genes are TRBV27 and TRBJ1-3; no reliable D call. Trimming took 5 bases from V and 0 from J, leaving 5 bases between them. The CDR3 length is 13 residues. The germline V gene has CDR1 MNHEY and CDR2 SMNVEV (reference sequence). The CDR3 DNA reads TGTGCCAGCAGTCTCCTCTCTGGAAACACCATATATTTT. It yields the protein CASSLLSGNTIYF.

The chain uses TRBV20-1 and TRBJ1-1; D gene uncertain. V lost 5 bases, J lost 11 bases, and 12 bases lay in between. CDR1 DFQATT and CDR2 SNEGSKA come from the germline V gene (reference sequence). The CDR3 is made up of 10 amino acids. CDR3 in amino acids: CSAPRDEAFF. As DNA, the CDR3 is TGCAGTGCTCCACGGGATGAGGCTTTCTTT.

There are a few counts of this clone. The genes are TRBV18 and TRBJ1-2, with D tentatively TRBD1 (6 bases). V was cut by 3 bases and J by 2 bases, with 13 bases left in between. Germline CDR1 and CDR2: KGHSH and LQKENI. There are 15 residues in the CDR3. The CDR3 here is CASSPRAGVNYGYTF. The CDR3 DNA reads TGTGCCAGCTCACCCCGGGCAGGGGTGAACTATGGCTACACCTTC.

The chain uses TRBV4-2 and TRBJ2-2; D may be TRBD1 (5 bases). CDR3 size: 16 residues. Germline V CDR1 and CDR2: LGHNA, YNFKEQ. Trimming stripped 3 bases from V and 0 bases from J, with 11 bases between. CDR3 amino acids: CASSQDPGSNTGELFF. CDR3 DNA sequence: TGTGCCAGCAGCCAGGATCCAGGGTCGAACACCGGGGAGCTGTTTTTT.

This clone was seen more than once but under ten times. The genes are TRBV14 and TRBJ2-7; D not certain. With 8 bases removed from V and 4 bases from J, the gap between germline ends came to 9 bases. CDR3 length equals 11 residues. The germline V gene has CDR1 SGHDN and CDR2 FVKESK. Written as DNA, the CDR3 is TGTGCCAGCGCGAAAAATTACGAGCAGTACTTC. It encodes CASAKNYEQYF.

The chain combines TRBV4-2 with TRBJ1-4; TRBD1 matches 10 bases. The CDR3 is 16 amino acids. Per the germline V gene, CDR1 is LGHNA and CDR2 is YNFKEQ. The V gene end was trimmed by 0 bases and the J gene end by 6 bases; junction bases not matched to a gene: 4. The DNA for the CDR3 is TGTGCCAGCAGCCAAGATTTAGGGACAGGGGATGAAAAACTGTTTTTT. This translates into CASSQDLGTGDEKLFF.

J is TRBJ1-3 and V is TRBV7-9; the D is unclear. Trimming shortened V by 6 bases and J by 8 bases, and 8 bases separated the two germline ends. CDR1 is SEHNR and CDR2 is FQNEAQ in the germline V gene (reference sequence). This CDR3 comprises 11 residues. Here the CDR3 reads CASRLRDTIYF. In DNA form, the CDR3 reads TGTGCCAGCAGACTGCGGGACACCATATATTTT.

The CDR3 sequence: CASSLAVGGLGEKLFF. CDR3 DNA: TGTGCCAGCAGCTTAGCGGTAGGGGGGCTCGGTGAAAAACTGTTTTTT. The chain carries TRBV7-9 and TRBJ1-4; a weak D match, TRBD1 (6 bases). V was shortened by 0 bases and J by 7 bases, with 15 bases between the two germline ends. Germline V gives CDR1 SEHNR, CDR2 FQNEAQ (reference sequence). This CDR3 spans 16 amino acids. Combining the CDR3 with reference TRBV7-9 and TRBJ1-4 gives the whole variable domain DTGVSQNPRHKITKRGQNVTFRCDPISEHNRLYWYRQTLGQGPEFLTYFQNEAQLEKSRLLSDRFSAERPKGSFSTLEIQRTEQGDSAMYLCASSLAVGGLGEKLFFGSGTQLSVL.